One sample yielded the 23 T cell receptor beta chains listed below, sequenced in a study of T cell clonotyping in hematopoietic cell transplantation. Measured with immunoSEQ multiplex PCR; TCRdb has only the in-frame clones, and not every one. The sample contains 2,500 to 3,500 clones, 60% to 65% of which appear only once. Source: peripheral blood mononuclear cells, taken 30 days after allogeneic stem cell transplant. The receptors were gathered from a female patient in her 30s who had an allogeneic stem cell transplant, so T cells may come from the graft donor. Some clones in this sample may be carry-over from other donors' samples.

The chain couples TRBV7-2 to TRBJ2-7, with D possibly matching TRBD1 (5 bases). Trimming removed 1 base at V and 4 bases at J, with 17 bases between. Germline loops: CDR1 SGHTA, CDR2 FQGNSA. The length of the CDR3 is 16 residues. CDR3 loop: CASSLDVWAGPYEQYF. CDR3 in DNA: TGTGCCAGCAGCTTAGATGTCTGGGCAGGGCCGTACGAGCAGTACTTC.

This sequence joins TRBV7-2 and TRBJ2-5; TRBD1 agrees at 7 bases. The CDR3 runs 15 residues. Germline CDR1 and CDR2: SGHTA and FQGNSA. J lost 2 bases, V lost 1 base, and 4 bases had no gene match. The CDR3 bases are TGTGCCAGCAGCTTAGGAGGGGGCGGGCAAGAGACCCAGTACTTC. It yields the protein CASSLGGGGQETQYF. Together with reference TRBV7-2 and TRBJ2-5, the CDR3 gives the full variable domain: GAGVSQSPSNKVTEKGKDVELRCDPISGHTALYWYRQSLGQGLEFLIYFQGNSAPDKSGLPSDRFSAERTGGSVSTLTIQRTQQEDSAVYLCASSLGGGGQETQYFGPGTRLLVL.

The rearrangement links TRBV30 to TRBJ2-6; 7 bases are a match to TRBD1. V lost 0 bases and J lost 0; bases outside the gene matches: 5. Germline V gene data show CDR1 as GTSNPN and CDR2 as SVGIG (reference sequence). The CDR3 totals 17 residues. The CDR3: CAWSVTGFSSGANVLTF. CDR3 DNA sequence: TGTGCCTGGAGTGTGACAGGGTTTAGCTCTGGGGCCAACGTCCTGACTTTC.

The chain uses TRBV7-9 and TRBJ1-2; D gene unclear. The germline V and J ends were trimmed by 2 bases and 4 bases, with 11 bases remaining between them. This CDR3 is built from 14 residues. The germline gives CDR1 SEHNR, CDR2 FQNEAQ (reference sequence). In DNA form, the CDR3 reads TGTGCCAGCAGCTTATACGAGAGAGGCTATGGCTACACCTTC. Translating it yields CASSLYERGYGYTF.

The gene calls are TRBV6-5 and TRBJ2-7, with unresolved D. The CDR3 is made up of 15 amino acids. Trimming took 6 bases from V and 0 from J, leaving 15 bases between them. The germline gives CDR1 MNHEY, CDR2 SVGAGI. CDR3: CASREFRFTSYEQYF. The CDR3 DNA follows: TGTGCCAGCAGGGAATTCAGGTTCACCTCCTACGAGCAGTACTTC.

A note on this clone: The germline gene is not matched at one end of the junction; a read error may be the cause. DNA of the CDR3: TGTGCCAGTAGTATAGAGAGAGGGGAAGCGGGAATTTTT. Residues: CASSIERGEAGIF. V is TRBV19 and J is TRBJ1-1; perhaps TRBD1 as D (5 bases). Germline CDR1 LNHDA, CDR2 SQIVND (reference sequence). The CDR3 extends over 13 amino acids.

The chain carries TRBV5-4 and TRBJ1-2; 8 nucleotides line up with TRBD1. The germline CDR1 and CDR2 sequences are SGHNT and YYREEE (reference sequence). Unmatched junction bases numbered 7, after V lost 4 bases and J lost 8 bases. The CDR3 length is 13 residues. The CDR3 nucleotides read TGTGCCAGCAGCATTCAGGACAGGGTCGGCTACACCTTC. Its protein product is CASSIQDRVGYTF.

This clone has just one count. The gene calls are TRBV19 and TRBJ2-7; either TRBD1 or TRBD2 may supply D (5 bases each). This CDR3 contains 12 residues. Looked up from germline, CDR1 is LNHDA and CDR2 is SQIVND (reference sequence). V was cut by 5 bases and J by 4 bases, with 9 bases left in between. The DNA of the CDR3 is TGTGCCAGTAGTGCCGAGGGGTACGAGCAGTACTTC. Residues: CASSAEGYEQYF.

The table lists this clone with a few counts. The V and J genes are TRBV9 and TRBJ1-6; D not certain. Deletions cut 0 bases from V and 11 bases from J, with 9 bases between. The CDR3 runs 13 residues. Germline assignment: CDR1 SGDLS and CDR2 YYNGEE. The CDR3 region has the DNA TGTGCCAGCAGCGTAGGCCAGCTCGCACCCCTCCACTTT. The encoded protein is CASSVGQLAPLHF.

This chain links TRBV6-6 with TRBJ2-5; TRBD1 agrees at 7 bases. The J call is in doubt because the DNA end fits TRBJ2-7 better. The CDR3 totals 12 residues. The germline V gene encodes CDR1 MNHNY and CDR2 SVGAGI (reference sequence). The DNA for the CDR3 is TGTGCCAGCAGTGGGACAGCATACGAGCAGTACTTC. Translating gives CASSGTAYEQYF.

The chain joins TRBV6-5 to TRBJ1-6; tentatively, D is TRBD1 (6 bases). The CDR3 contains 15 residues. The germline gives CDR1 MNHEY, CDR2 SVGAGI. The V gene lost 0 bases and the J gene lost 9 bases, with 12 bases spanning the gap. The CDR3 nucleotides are TGTGCCAGCAGTTACTCCGACAGGAAGGGTTCACCCCTCCACTTT. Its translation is CASSYSDRKGSPLHF.

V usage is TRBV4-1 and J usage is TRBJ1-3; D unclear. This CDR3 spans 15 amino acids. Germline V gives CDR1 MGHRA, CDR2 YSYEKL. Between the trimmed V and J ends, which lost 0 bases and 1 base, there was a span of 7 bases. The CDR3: CASSQDPGSGNTIYF. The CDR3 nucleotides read TGCGCCAGCAGCCAAGATCCGGGGTCTGGAAACACCATATATTTT.

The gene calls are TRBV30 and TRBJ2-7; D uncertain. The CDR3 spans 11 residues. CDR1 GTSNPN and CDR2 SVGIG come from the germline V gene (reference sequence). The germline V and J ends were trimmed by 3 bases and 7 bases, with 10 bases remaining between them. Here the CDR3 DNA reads TGTGCCTGGAGCCAAGGAAGAGAGCAGTACTTC. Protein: CAWSQGREQYF.

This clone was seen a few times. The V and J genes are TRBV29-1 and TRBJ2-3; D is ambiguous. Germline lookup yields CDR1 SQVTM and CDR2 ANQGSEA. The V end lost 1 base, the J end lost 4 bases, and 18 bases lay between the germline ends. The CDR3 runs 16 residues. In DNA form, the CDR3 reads TGCAGCGTTGAAGGGGTGGAGATCGGTAGTGCAGATACGCAGTATTTT. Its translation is CSVEGVEIGSADTQYF.

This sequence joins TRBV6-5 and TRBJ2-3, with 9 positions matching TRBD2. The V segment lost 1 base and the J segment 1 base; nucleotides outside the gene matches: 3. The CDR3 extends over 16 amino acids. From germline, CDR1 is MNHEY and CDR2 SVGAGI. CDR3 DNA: TGTGCCAGCAGTTACTTATCTAGCGGGGGCACAGATACGCAGTATTTT. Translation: CASSYLSSGGTDTQYF.

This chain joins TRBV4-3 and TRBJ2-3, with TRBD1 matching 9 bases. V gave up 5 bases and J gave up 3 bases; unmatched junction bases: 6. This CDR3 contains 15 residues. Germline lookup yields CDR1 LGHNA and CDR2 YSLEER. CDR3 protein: CASSKGQGVTDTQYF. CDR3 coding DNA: TGCGCCAGCAGCAAGGGACAGGGTGTAACAGATACGCAGTATTTT.

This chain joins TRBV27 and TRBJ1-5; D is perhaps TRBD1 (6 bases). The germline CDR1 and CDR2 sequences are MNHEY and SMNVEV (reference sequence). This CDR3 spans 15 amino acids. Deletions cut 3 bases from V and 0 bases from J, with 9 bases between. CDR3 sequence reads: CASSFGTNSNQPQHF. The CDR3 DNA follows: TGTGCCAGCAGTTTTGGGACAAATAGCAATCAGCCCCAGCATTTT.

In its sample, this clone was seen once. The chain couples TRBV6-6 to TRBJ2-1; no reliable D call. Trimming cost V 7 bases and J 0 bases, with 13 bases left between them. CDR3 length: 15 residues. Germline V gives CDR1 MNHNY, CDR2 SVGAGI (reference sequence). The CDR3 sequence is CASTINGVSYNEQFF. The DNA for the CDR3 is TGTGCCAGCACCATCAATGGGGTCTCCTACAATGAGCAGTTCTTC.

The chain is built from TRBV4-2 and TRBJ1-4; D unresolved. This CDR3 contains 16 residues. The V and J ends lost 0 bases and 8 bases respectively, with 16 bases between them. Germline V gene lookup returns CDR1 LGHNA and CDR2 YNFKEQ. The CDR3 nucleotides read TGTGCCAGCAGCCAAGAAGGAGGAACAATATGGGAAAAACTGTTTTTT. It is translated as CASSQEGGTIWEKLFF.

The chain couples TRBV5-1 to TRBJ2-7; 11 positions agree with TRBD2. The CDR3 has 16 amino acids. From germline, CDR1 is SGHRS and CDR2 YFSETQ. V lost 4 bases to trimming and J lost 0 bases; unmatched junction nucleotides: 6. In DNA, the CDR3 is TGCGCCAGCAGCGAACGACTAGCGGGGTTCTCCTACGAGCAGTACTTC. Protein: CASSERLAGFSYEQYF.

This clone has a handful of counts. CDR3 region: CASSLAPPDRDSYNEQFF. The CDR3 DNA follows: TGTGCCAGCAGCTTAGCCCCTCCCGACAGGGACTCCTACAATGAGCAGTTCTTC. The chain recombines TRBV7-6 with TRBJ2-1; TRBD1 matches at 7 bases. This CDR3 region has 18 residues. CDR1 SGHVS and CDR2 FNYEAQ come from the germline V gene. The trim removed 0 bases at V and 0 bases at J, leaving 8 bases unmatched. The full variable domain, completed using reference TRBV7-6 and TRBJ2-1, is GAGVSQSPRYKVTKRGQDVALRCDPISGHVSLYWYRQALGQGPEFLTYFNYEAQQDKSGLPNDRFSAERPEGSISTLTIQRTEQRDSAMYRCASSLAPPDRDSYNEQFFGPGTRLTVL.

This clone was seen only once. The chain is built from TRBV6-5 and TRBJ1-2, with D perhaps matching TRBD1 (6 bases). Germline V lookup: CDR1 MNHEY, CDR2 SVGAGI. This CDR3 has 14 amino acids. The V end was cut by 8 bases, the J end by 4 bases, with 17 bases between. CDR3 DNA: TGTGCCAGCTTCAAGGGGGGTGTCGGCTATGGCTACACCTTC. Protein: CASFKGGVGYGYTF.

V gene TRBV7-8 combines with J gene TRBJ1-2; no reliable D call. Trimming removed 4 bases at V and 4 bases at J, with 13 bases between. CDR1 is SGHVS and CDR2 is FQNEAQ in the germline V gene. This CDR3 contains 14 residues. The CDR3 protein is CASSSQAGGYGYTF. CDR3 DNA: TGTGCCAGCAGCTCTCAAGCCGGTGGCTATGGCTACACCTTC.